Sequencing of this TCR beta chain was carried out in a study of metastatic and nonmetastatic thyroid tumors. The CDR3 length is 12 residues. V shed 3 bases and J shed 8 bases, with 10 bases lying between them. CDR1 and CDR2 from the germline V gene are MGHDK and SYGVNS. Through MiXCR, TCRdb re-clonotyped the PCR reads. The table has roughly 50,000 clones, roughly a fifth seen once. Each patient came to thyroid surgery without any prior treatment (of any kind). The sequence derives from a male donor with papillary thyroid cancer or a benign thyroid nodule (not recorded which). Some clones in this sample may be carry-over from other donors' samples. The sample was blood. This rearrangement joins TRBV25-1 to TRBJ1-1; D gene uncertain. In DNA, the CDR3 is TGTGCCAGCAGTGATTCCCTCATCGAAGCTTTCTTT. Translated: CASSDSLIEAFF.